This TCR beta chain is drawn from a study of neurological immune-mediated disorders. Overall study findings and caveats: TCR-beta repertoires seemed private in all groups, with no expanded CDR3 amino acid sequences shared.

The CDR3 is 16 residues long. J was trimmed by 1 base and V by 5 bases; bases with no gene match: 5. It was by 5'RACE with 10-nucleotide random UMIs that the cDNA was made. Via MiXCR, TCRdb re-called the 5' RACE reads, giving one row per CDR3 protein. The profile covers 50,000 or so distinct CDR3 sequences, with around 3.4% appearing a single time and 5.5% to 6% taken by the ten largest. This clonotype was counted many times. The antigen is unknown. The TCR comes from a man aged 35-49 years with multiple sclerosis. The sequenced material came from PBMCs. This sequence joins TRBV12-3 or TRBV12-4 and TRBJ1-4, with TRBD1 identical over 9 bases. The CDR3 loop reads CASSPGQGITNEKLFF. The CDR3 DNA follows: TGTGCCAGCAGTCCCGGACAGGGGATAACTAATGAAAAACTGTTTTTT.